This T cell receptor (beta chain) was recorded in a study of blood T cells in healthy people across ages (dated by TCRdb to between 2015 and 2016). About the full investigation: Template switching captured roughly one uniquely barcoded TCR beta cDNA molecule per two T cells in model experiments. Using deep sequencing normalized with unique cDNA molecular identifiers, the study measured how TCR beta repertoire diversity changes with age. Donors were grouped into four age groups: young (average approximately 16 years), middle-aged (39), aged (62) and long-lived (about 89). To avoid experimental bias, donors of different ages were distributed randomly across sequencing lanes. For two donors (one aged 18 to 30 and one aged 80 or older), the study analyzed two additional independent replicas of 1 million unique cDNA reads from the same blood draw. The paper's findings and limits, for the study overall: Estimates of total diversity based on one million sequenced T cells were considered lower bounds and underestimates. Observed TCR beta diversity correlated strongly with the percentage of naive T cells measured by flow cytometry. Conclusive comparison of naive and antigen-experienced compartments was prevented by the profiling of bulk unsorted PBMCs. Observed TCR beta diversity per million T cells fell roughly linearly with age, and a significant reduction was already apparent by age around 40. Compared with the aged group, more naive CD4+ T cells, fewer expanded clones and increased TCR diversity were shown by the long-lived group, suggesting age selection. Because donor CMV infection status was unknown, age-related changes in expanded clonotypes were potentially confounded.

As encoded in the germline V gene, CDR1 is SGHTA while CDR2 is FQGNSA. The CDR3, cysteine through phenylalanine, is 15 amino acids long. The only DNA kept is the CDR3, 45 bases in frame from the first base. V is shortened by 5 bases, J by 3 bases, and the region joining them spans 16 bases. A remark on this clonotype: Its antigen is not yet known. Within one base of it there is no much larger clone, and no base qualities were kept.

Library method: 5' RACE. TCRdb shows the sequencer as Illumina HiSeq 2500. A second PCR of about 6 to 11 cycles was performed with a sample-barcoded 5' primer and a J-beta primer mix. Each TCR beta cDNA molecule received a unique molecular identifier from a template-switch 5' adaptor carrying 12 random nucleotides. Each sample yielded at least 3 million CDR3-containing paired-end reads. The Mint cDNA synthesis kit, primed by a TRBC-specific oligonucleotide, was used to synthesize first-strand cDNA from all RNA. All cDNA was treated with uracil-DNA glycosylase and then went through a first 18-cycle PCR with the universal primers M1SS and BC2_uni_R. Per the original workflow: For normalization, 1 million high-quality reads were randomly selected from each sample, with every read carrying a distinct molecular identifier. Instead of being binned into consensus sequences, reads that shared molecular identifiers were thrown out. MiTCR, run with a Q25 quality threshold and the strictest error-elimination algorithm, handled CDR3 identification, clonotype clustering and error correction. A nonparametric unseen species model using Euler transformation provided a lower-bound estimate of total TCR beta diversity. TCRdb itself trimmed the public reads at Q25 with fastp, ran MiXCR and retained productive beta chains. Every distinct CDR3 protein forms one entry, paired with its most common genes and DNA. TCRdb's processing, not the authors' own work, is the source of the V and J calls. The table for this sample lists hundreds of thousands of distinct CDR3 sequences; around three fifths of them were counted only once. The ten largest clones add up to under 30% of the sample.

The donors were around 39 Caucasian individuals from Russia, aged roughly 6 to 90 years, who were systemically healthy. Each donor gave about 9.7 milliliters of peripheral blood, drawn into EDTA-treated Vacutainer tubes. Ficoll-Paque density-gradient centrifugation was used to isolate PBMCs, with at least 7 million per sample. Trizol reagent was used to extract total RNA from the PBMCs, yielding at least 5.5 micrograms per sample. Naive CD45RAhigh/CD27high T cell percentages were measured by flow cytometry on a PBMC aliquot from every donor. The sequence joins TRBV7-2 to TRBJ1-1, with the D gene uncertain. Sequenced sample: blood. The origin of this receptor is a man aged 40-49 years in good health. The DNA sequence follows: TGTGCCAGCAGCGAGGTCCCGAACCGGGACACTGAAGCTTTCTTT. It translates as CASSEVPNRDTEAFF.